This TCR beta chain was found in a study of vaccination and CD4 T cells after COVID-19. J was trimmed by 3 bases and V by 2 bases; bases with no gene match: 7. Germline V CDR1 and CDR2: MNHEY, SVGAGI. The CDR3 loop spans 15 amino acids. The Oncomine TCR Beta short-read assay sequenced DNA from cultured CD4+ T cells. Extraction of genomic DNA was performed on cultured CD4+ T cells. TCRdb itself ran the PCR reads through MiXCR, one entry per CDR3 protein. The data contain approximately 11,000 distinct CDR3 sequences, about 25% of them singletons. The treatment here: approximately 11-day PBMC culture with coronavirus spike peptide pools or control peptides (ViraFEST assay). As concerns this clonotype: Antigen unknown.

J is TRBJ2-7 and V is TRBV6-5, with 7 bases matching TRBD1. Here the sequenced sample was CD4+ T cells from blood, cultured in vitro, taken after SARS-CoV-2 vaccination. The TCR originated in a human donor who had recovered from COVID-19. The CDR3 DNA reads TGTGCCAGCAGTTACCAGACAGGGCCCCTCTACGAGCAGTACTTC. Protein product: CASSYQTGPLYEQYF.